Listed here are 29 T cell receptor beta chains from one sample, sequenced in a study of CD8 T cells in Susac syndrome. RNA totalling roughly 0.45 to 1 ug underwent reverse transcription with random hexamers. TCRdb used MiXCR to reprocess the immunoSEQ multiplex PCR reads, holding one entry per CDR3 protein. The table shows 400,000 or so distinct CDR3 sequences, with approximately 85% occurring only once. Sample: CD8+ T cells from PBMCs. The receptors stem from a human donor with multiple sclerosis.

This clonotype was seen a few times. The genes are TRBV7-6 and TRBJ2-1, with D perhaps matching TRBD2 (6 bases). Germline-derived CDR1 and CDR2 are SGHVS and FNYEAQ. V lost 5 bases and J 6 bases, leaving 11 bases between the germline ends. The CDR3 spans 13 residues. The DNA of the CDR3 is TGTGCCAGCAGCGGGTCGGGAGTCAATGAGCAGTTCTTC. Its translation: CASSGSGVNEQFF.

This chain links TRBV12-3 or TRBV12-4 with TRBJ1-2; D perhaps matches TRBD1 (6 bases). Trimming shortened V by 3 bases and J by 4 bases, and 15 bases separated the two germline ends. The CDR3 loop spans 15 amino acids. The CDR3 protein is CASSFPTGSTYGYTF. CDR3 in DNA: TGTGCCAGCAGTTTCCCCACAGGGTCTACCTATGGCTACACCTTC.

The rearrangement joins TRBV3-1 to TRBJ2-7, with a possible D match to TRBD2 (6 bases). Germline assignment: CDR1 LGHDT and CDR2 YNNKEL (reference sequence). V was clipped by 3 bases and J by 3 bases, with 18 bases between them. CDR3 length: 16 amino acids. CDR3 residues: CASSHAILASGYEQYF. In DNA form, the CDR3 reads TGTGCCAGCAGCCATGCTATACTAGCATCCGGCTACGAGCAGTACTTC.

This chain uses TRBV4-1 with TRBJ2-3, with D hard to call. The CDR3 is made up of 13 amino acids. CDR1 MGHRA and CDR2 YSYEKL come from the germline V gene. Trimming shortened V by 2 bases and J by 4 bases, and 7 bases separated the two germline ends. CDR3 nucleotide sequence: TGCGCCAGCAGCCAAACTCGCTCAGATACGCAGTATTTT. Encoded protein: CASSQTRSDTQYF.

V is TRBV7-9 and J is TRBJ2-7; 7 bases agree with TRBD1. There are 15 residues in the CDR3. Germline V gene data show CDR1 as SEHNR and CDR2 as FQNEAQ (reference sequence). J lost 1 base, V lost 0 bases, and 3 bases had no gene match. The DNA of the CDR3 is TGTGCCAGCAGCTTAGCATCCAGGGGGTCCTACGAGCAGTACTTC. Translating gives CASSLASRGSYEQYF.

The chain links TRBV7-8 to TRBJ2-7, with 7 bases identical to TRBD1. V lost 5 bases and J lost 3; bases outside the gene matches: 10. CDR1 and CDR2 (germline): SGHVS, FQNEAQ. CDR3 size: 15 residues. The CDR3 region is CASSPGQSFFYEQYF. The CDR3 DNA follows: TGTGCCAGCAGCCCGGGACAGTCTTTTTTCTACGAGCAGTACTTC.

The chain combines TRBV15 with TRBJ1-5, with 8 bases that match TRBD1. The V gene end was trimmed by 5 bases and the J gene end by 2 bases; junction bases not matched to a gene: 5. CDR1 is LNHNV, CDR2 YYDKDF, per germline (reference sequence). The CDR3 is 15 residues long. CDR3 coding DNA: TGTGCCACCAGCCCGGACAGGGTCGGCAATCAGCCCCAGCATTTT. Translated, it gives CATSPDRVGNQPQHF. Together with reference TRBV15 and TRBJ1-5, the CDR3 gives the full variable domain: DAMVIQNPRYQVTQFGKPVTLSCSQTLNHNVMYWYQQKSSQAPKLLFHYYDKDFNNEADTPDNFQSRRPNTSFCFLDIRSPGLGDTAMYLCATSPDRVGNQPQHFGDGTRLSIL.

The chain joins TRBV4-1 to TRBJ1-5; 8 bases fit TRBD1. Germline assignment: CDR1 MGHRA and CDR2 YSYEKL. This CDR3 comprises 16 residues. V shed 2 bases, J shed 1 base, and the junction held 4 bases outside the gene matches. The CDR3 region is CASSQSQGASNQPQHF. The CDR3 region has the DNA TGCGCCAGCAGCCAATCCCAGGGGGCAAGCAATCAGCCCCAGCATTTT.

This clonotype came up a few times. The rearrangement joins TRBV5-1 to TRBJ1-1; 7 positions match TRBD1. Germline loops: CDR1 SGHRS, CDR2 YFSETQ. Germline trimming cut 4 bases from V and 6 bases from J; bases unmatched to any gene: 6. The CDR3 spans 13 residues. The CDR3 DNA is TGCGCCAGCAGCGAGACAGGGTTGGCTGAAGCTTTCTTT. Amino acid sequence: CASSETGLAEAFF.

The chain joins TRBV4-1 to TRBJ1-1; D uncertain. The CDR3 has 14 amino acids. Germline V CDR1 and CDR2: MGHRA, YSYEKL. V gave up 4 bases and J gave up 4 bases, with 13 bases separating them. CDR3 DNA: TGCGCCAGCAGCCCGGAAGGACCCACCACTGAAGCTTTCTTT. It encodes CASSPEGPTTEAFF.

This clonotype was seen only once. V gene TRBV23-1 combines with J gene TRBJ1-3, with D tentatively TRBD1 (6 bases). TRBV23-1 is an ORF, and what it does is uncertain. CDR3 length equals 16 residues. V was cut by 4 bases and J by 0 bases, with 13 bases left in between. Written as DNA, the CDR3 is TGCGCCAGCAGTCCGTCAACAGGGCTCTCTGGAAACACCATATATTTT. Translated, it gives CASSPSTGLSGNTIYF.

The rearrangement joins TRBV4-1 to TRBJ1-2, with 10 nucleotides matching TRBD1. The CDR3 consists of 14 residues. After removal of 3 bases from V and 8 bases from J, the junction contained 6 bases not matched to a gene. Germline CDR1 reads MGHRA; CDR2 reads YSYEKL. The CDR3 region has the DNA TGCGCCAGCAGCCAGGGGACAGGGGTATTCGGCTACACCTTC. As protein: CASSQGTGVFGYTF.

V is TRBV29-1 and J is TRBJ2-2, with 9 bases identical to TRBD1. V trimming: 5 bases; J trimming: 4 bases; junction bases outside the gene matches: 17. Per germline, CDR1 SQVTM and CDR2 ANQGSEA. The CDR3 is 18 residues long. As DNA, the CDR3 is TGCAGCGTTCAGGTCCGGGACAGGGTGAAAGTGGGCACCGGGGAGCTGTTTTTT. It yields the protein CSVQVRDRVKVGTGELFF.

This clonotype occurred a few times. A junction end diverges from the germline sequence, so it may reflect a read error. The chain links TRBV5-1 to TRBJ1-1; D unclear. CDR1 and CDR2 from the germline V gene are SGHRS and YFSETQ. The CDR3 spans 13 residues. The CDR3 region has the DNA TGTGCCAGCAGTTTATTTGGGAACACTGAAGCTTTCTTT. Amino acid sequence: CASSLFGNTEAFF.

This chain joins TRBV12-3 or TRBV12-4 and TRBJ2-1; D is unresolved. The CDR3 runs to 13 residues. Trimming took off 3 bases at V and 8 bases at J, with 11 bases between the two ends. CDR3 sequence reads: CASSFAPVYEQFF. The CDR3, as DNA: TGTGCCAGCAGTTTTGCTCCGGTTTATGAGCAGTTCTTC.

This sequence joins TRBV29-1 and TRBJ2-7; no clear D gene. This CDR3 has 14 amino acids. Germline CDR1 reads SQVTM; CDR2 reads ANQGSEA. V lost 2 bases to trimming and J lost 2 bases, with 13 bases between them. CDR3 DNA: TGCAGCGTTGAACTTGGCAGCGAGACCTACGAGCAGTACTTC. It yields the protein CSVELGSETYEQYF.

This rearrangement joins TRBV28 to TRBJ2-2; 9 positions match TRBD1. There are 17 residues in the CDR3. V lost 6 bases and J lost 7; bases outside the gene matches: 15. Germline loops: CDR1 MDHEN, CDR2 SYDVKM. In DNA, the CDR3 is TGTGCCAGCAGCCCACCCCCGGGGACAGGGTTGGGCGGGGAGCTGTTTTTT. Translated: CASSPPPGTGLGGELFF.

As concerns this clonotype: Sequence at one end of the junction differs from germline and may be a read error. The gene calls are TRBV2 and TRBJ2-7; 8 bases fit TRBD2. Germline V gene sequence: CDR1 SNHLY, CDR2 FYNNEI. CDR3 size: 13 residues. DNA of the CDR3: TGTGCCAGAGGACTAGCCGGCTCCCACGAGCAGTACTTC. This gives the protein CARGLAGSHEQYF.

The CDR3 reads CASSLGTELYEQYF. CDR3 DNA: TGCGCCAGCAGCCTTGGGACAGAGCTCTACGAGCAGTACTTC. The chain joins TRBV4-1 to TRBJ2-7; 7 bases align to TRBD1. In germline, CDR1 is MGHRA, CDR2 YSYEKL. The CDR3 totals 14 residues. The V segment lost 4 bases and the J segment 3 bases; nucleotides outside the gene matches: 6.

This chain joins TRBV28 and TRBJ2-5; 7 bases are a match to TRBD2. The CDR3 runs to 13 residues. V was pared by 4 bases and J by 5 bases, with 4 bases of the junction left unmatched. In germline, CDR1 is MDHEN, CDR2 SYDVKM. The CDR3 nucleotides read TGTGCCAGCAGTTCGACTAGCTCCGAGACCCAGTACTTC. The encoded protein is CASSSTSSETQYF.

V gene TRBV4-1 combines with J gene TRBJ1-5; D gene ambiguous. Germline loops: CDR1 MGHRA, CDR2 YSYEKL. Trimming left V 1 base short and J 0 bases short, with 7 bases between. CDR3 size: 15 residues. CDR3 nucleotide sequence: TGCGCCAGCAGCCAAGCGGCGTATAGCAATCAGCCCCAGCATTTT. As protein: CASSQAAYSNQPQHF.

The J gene is TRBJ2-2, the V gene TRBV12-3 or TRBV12-4, with TRBD2 identical over 10 bases. Trimming took 6 bases from V and 7 from J; bases not matched to a gene: 5. This CDR3 contains 14 residues. Here the CDR3 reads CASRLAGPSGELFF. The CDR3 DNA reads as TGTGCCAGCAGACTAGCGGGACCGAGCGGGGAGCTGTTTTTT.

The chain employs TRBV20-1 and TRBJ2-2; TRBD2 matches 12 bases. From germline, CDR1 is DFQATT and CDR2 SNEGSKA (reference sequence). The CDR3 sequence is 18 residues long. V gave up 0 bases and J gave up 3 bases; unmatched junction bases: 8. CDR3 sequence reads: CSARDELAGGIHTGELFF. CDR3 DNA sequence: TGCAGTGCTAGAGATGAACTAGCGGGGGGAATACACACCGGGGAGCTGTTTTTT.

The genes are TRBV27 and TRBJ2-7; 7 bases are a match to TRBD1. Germline trimming cut 7 bases from V and 8 bases from J; bases unmatched to any gene: 5. Germline CDR1 is MNHEY and CDR2 is SMNVEV (reference sequence). This CDR3 contains 11 residues. The CDR3 DNA sequence: TGTGCCAGCAAGGGGGCATATAAGCAGTACTTC. As protein: CASKGAYKQYF.

V gene TRBV27 combines with J gene TRBJ2-5; D gene uncertain. The CDR3 is 14 residues long. Trimming took 5 bases from V and 5 from J, leaving 15 bases between them. Per germline, CDR1 MNHEY and CDR2 SMNVEV (reference sequence). The CDR3 reads CASSPYSSRETQYF. DNA for the CDR3: TGTGCCAGCAGTCCCTATAGTAGCCGGGAGACCCAGTACTTC.

The chain uses TRBV7-9 and TRBJ1-2; no reliable D call. The V gene's germline CDR1 is SEHNR and CDR2 FQNEAQ (reference sequence). V lost 8 bases and J 1 base, leaving 17 bases between the germline ends. The CDR3 loop spans 15 amino acids. The CDR3 reads CASALGSDFNYGYTF. CDR3 DNA: TGTGCCAGCGCCTTAGGGTCCGATTTTAACTATGGCTACACCTTC. Full variable domain (remainder filled in from reference TRBV7-9 and TRBJ1-2): DTGVSQNPRHKITKRGQNVTFRCDPISEHNRLYWYRQTLGQGPEFLTYFQNEAQLEKSRLLSDRFSAERPKGSFSTLEIQRTEQGDSAMYLCASALGSDFNYGYTFGSGTRLTVV.

The CDR3 is CASSYAAGTEQYF. CDR3 sequence (DNA): TGTGCCAGCAGTTACGCTGCCGGGACAGAGCAGTACTTC. This chain uses TRBV6-5 with TRBJ2-7, with a weak D call TRBD1 (6 bases). The CDR3 totals 13 residues. The V and J ends lost 2 bases and 7 bases respectively, with 12 bases between them. Germline V gene sequence: CDR1 MNHEY, CDR2 SVGAGI.

V gene TRBV13 combines with J gene TRBJ1-5, with D unclear. V lost 4 bases to trimming and J lost 0 bases, with 10 bases between them. Germline V gene lookup returns CDR1 PRHDT and CDR2 FYEKMQ (reference sequence). This CDR3 contains 15 residues. CDR3: CASSSRRDSNQPQHF. The CDR3 DNA is TGTGCCAGCAGCTCTCGGAGGGATAGCAATCAGCCCCAGCATTTT.

This clonotype was picked up a small number of times. A much larger clone lies one base from this, so it may be a read error. V usage is TRBV7-9 and J usage is TRBJ2-7; 7 bases are a match to TRBD1. Germline V gene data show CDR1 as SEHNR and CDR2 as FQNEAQ (reference sequence). Germline trimming cut 5 bases from V and 2 bases from J; bases unmatched to any gene: 6. This CDR3 is 14 amino acids long. The CDR3 region has the DNA TGTGCCAGCAGCCCCGGGACAGCGGCCTACGAGCAGTACTTC. This codes for CASSPGTAAYEQYF.